This TCR beta chain stems from a study of cytomegalovirus exposure and HLA in healthy donors. Study conclusions and caveats: TCR beta V- and J-gene trimming, according to a later analysis, was linked to a missense DCLRE1C variant.

In regard to this clone: The target antigen is unknown.

This CDR3 contains 14 residues. V lost 1 base to trimming and J lost 1 base, with 7 bases between them. Germline lookup yields CDR1 SGHRS and CDR2 YFSETQ. PCR was performed using 60 Vbeta and 13 Jbeta primers. The method was immunoSEQ multiplex PCR; TCRdb's version includes in-frame clones alone and lacks a portion of them. This sample's table has 65,000 to 90,000 clones. The V and J genes are TRBV5-1 and TRBJ2-3; TRBD2 is a possible D gene (6 bases). This TCR was sampled from a man between 35 and 55 years old in good health and CMV-seronegative. The sample was PBMCs. CDR3 in amino acids: CASSLWGGTDTQYF. The CDR3 nucleotides read TGCGCCAGCAGCTTGTGGGGGGGCACAGATACGCAGTATTTT.